Listed below are T cell receptor beta chains from one sample, sequenced in a study of blood T cells in healthy people across ages. TCRdb redid the calling of the 5' RACE reads with MiXCR, one entry per CDR3 protein. The sample carries 550,000 to 650,000 distinct CDR3 sequences, about 27% recorded once. The data also belong to a second study, concerning T cells of mothers and their children.

Sequenced sample: blood. These receptors all come from a boy aged 2 to 9 in good health. Both conserved end residues are part of each CDR3. D genes are given only for firm matches. The size field is filled for only some rows; it gives once, few, many or a size class.

V gene	J gene	D gene	CDR3 length	clone size	CDR3 DNA	CDR3 protein
TRBV7-9	TRBJ1-4	TRBD1	15	NA	TGTGCCAGCAGCTCGACCGACAGGGTTGCTGAAAAACTGTTTTTT	CASSSTDRVAEKLFF
TRBV18	TRBJ2-1	TRBD1	18	NA	TGTGCCAGCTCACCACCTGAGGGGGCGCGGAGCTCCTACAATGAGCAGTTCTTC	CASSPPEGARSSYNEQFF
TRBV11-2	TRBJ1-2	TRBD1	14	NA	TGTGCCAGCAGTCTGACAGGGGGTAATTATGGCTACACCTTC	CASSLTGGNYGYTF
TRBV7-7	TRBJ2-5	NA	13	NA	TGTGCTAGCAGCCTAGACCCGAGAGAGACCCAGTACTTC	CASSLDPRETQYF
TRBV7-2	TRBJ2-5	NA	14	few	TGTGCCAGCAGCGTACAAGCGGACCAAGAGACCCAGTACTTC	CASSVQADQETQYF
TRBV29-1	TRBJ2-5	TRBD2	18	few	TGCAGCGTTGAAGATGGGGAGCGGGAGGGGACGTACCAAGAGACCCGGTACTTC	CSVEDGEREGTYQETRYF
TRBV20-1	TRBJ2-4	TRBD2	18	few	TGCAGTGCTAGGAGGACTAGCGGGGGGACCCTAGCCAAAAACATTCAGTACTTC	CSARRTSGGTLAKNIQYF
TRBV2	TRBJ1-3	NA	14	few	TGTGCCAGCAACGGGGGCCTCTCTGGAAACACCATATATTTT	CASNGGLSGNTIYF
TRBV9	TRBJ1-3	TRBD1	17	few	TGTGCCAGCAGCGTAGCCCGGGACAGGCGGGAAGGAAACACCATATATTTT	CASSVARDRREGNTIYF
TRBV7-2	TRBJ2-2	NA	14	few	TGTGCCAGCAGCTTAGCGTTGGACACCGGGGAGCTGTTTTTT	CASSLALDTGELFF
TRBV2	TRBJ2-2	TRBD1	13	NA	TGTGCCAGCGGCCGACAGGGTACCGGGGAGCTGTTTTTT	CASGRQGTGELFF
TRBV5-1	TRBJ2-1	NA	14	NA	TGCGCCAGCAGCTTGGTAGCAGGGAACAATGAGCAGTTCTTC	CASSLVAGNNEQFF
TRBV29-1	TRBJ2-2	NA	15	few	TGCAGCGCTACCGGGGTAGCGGCGAACACCGGGGAGCTGTTTTTT	CSATGVAANTGELFF
TRBV27	TRBJ1-6	NA	12	NA	TGTGCCAGCAGAATCTATAATTCGCCCCTCCACTTT	CASRIYNSPLHF
TRBV6-5	TRBJ1-5	NA	16	few	TGTGCCAGCAGTCGCATGACCGGGGGGAGCAATCAGCCCCAGCATTTT	CASSRMTGGSNQPQHF
TRBV12-5	TRBJ2-6	NA	16	few	TGTGCTAGTGGTTTGGTACCCGGGACAGGGGCCAACGTCCTGACTTTC	CASGLVPGTGANVLTF
TRBV3-1	TRBJ2-5	NA	14	NA	TGTGCCAGCAGCGGGGGACCTGGCTCGTGGACGCAGTACTTC	CASSGGPGSWTQYF
TRBV13	TRBJ2-5	NA	15	NA	TGTGCCAGCAGGGGGGGTAGCTCGCTGGGGGAGACCCAGTACTTC	CASRGGSSLGETQYF
TRBV19	TRBJ2-1	NA	13	NA	TGTGCCAGTAGAGGATACAGGGTCAATGAGCAGTTCTTC	CASRGYRVNEQFF
TRBV7-2	TRBJ2-7	NA	13	NA	TGTGCCAGCAGCTGGTCGCGGTCCTACGAGCAGTACTTC	CASSWSRSYEQYF
TRBV12-3/TRBV12-4	TRBJ1-2	NA	15	NA	TGTGCCAGCAGCCTTAGTCGATGGAAATCCTATGGCTACACCTTC	CASSLSRWKSYGYTF
TRBV19	TRBJ1-5	NA	15	NA	TGTGCCAGTAGTGTCCAACCTAAGGGGCATCAGCCCCAGCATTTT	CASSVQPKGHQPQHF
TRBV12-3/TRBV12-4	TRBJ2-5	NA	15	NA	TGTGCCAGCAGTGGGAAGGGGATCTTCCAAGAGACCCAGTACTTC	CASSGKGIFQETQYF
TRBV7-9	TRBJ1-3	NA	18	NA	TGTGCCAGCAGCCTTAGCGGGGCAGGGTCAAGCTCTGGAAACACCATATATTTT	CASSLSGAGSSSGNTIYF
TRBV29-1	TRBJ1-5	NA	18	few	TGCAGCGTTGTCCTTAGAGGCAGCAAGGGCGAACCCAATCAGCCCCAGCATTTT	CSVVLRGSKGEPNQPQHF
TRBV24-1	TRBJ1-4	NA	16	few	TGTGCCACCAGCCCCCAGGAGAAGCCAACTAATGAAAAACTGTTTTTT	CATSPQEKPTNEKLFF
TRBV3-1	TRBJ2-5	NA	15	NA	TGTGCCAGCAGCCAAGACTTGAGGGTCCAAGAGACCCAGTACTTC	CASSQDLRVQETQYF
TRBV27	TRBJ2-2	NA	15	few	TGTGCCAGCAGTCGGCAGAGCGGAGGAACCGGGGAGCTGTTTTTT	CASSRQSGGTGELFF
TRBV4-3	TRBJ2-5	NA	12	NA	TGCGCCAGCAGCCAAGGTGGCTTGGCGGCGGGCTTC	CASSQGGLAAGF
TRBV20-1	TRBJ2-3	TRBD2	14	few	TGCAGTGCTAGCCTAGCGGGAGATGCGGATACGCAGTATTTT	CSASLAGDADTQYF
TRBV4-2	TRBJ2-1	TRBD2	18	NA	TGTGCCAGCAGCCAAGCGACTAGCGGGGGGCGCCCCTACAATGAGCAGTTCTTC	CASSQATSGGRPYNEQFF
TRBV7-9	TRBJ2-1	NA	19	NA	TGTGCCAGCAGCTCCACCGCTTGGACCTATAGCGGTTCCTACAATGAGCAGTTCTTC	CASSSTAWTYSGSYNEQFF
TRBV20-1	TRBJ2-1	TRBD1	16	NA	TGCAGTGCTAGCCACGACAGGGGGCTTCTTGGCAATGAGCAGTTCTTC	CSASHDRGLLGNEQFF
TRBV4-1	TRBJ2-5	TRBD2	13	NA	TGCACCAGCAGCCGTAGCGGGGCAGAGACCCAGTACTTC	CTSSRSGAETQYF
TRBV20-1	TRBJ2-1	NA	16	few	TGCAGTGCCCTAGGCGGGGCGAGCGGTGCCTACAATGAGCAGTTCTTC	CSALGGASGAYNEQFF
TRBV20-1	TRBJ2-5	TRBD2	14	few	TGCAGTGCAACTAGCGGGGGCACCCAAGAGACCCAGTACTTC	CSATSGGTQETQYF
TRBV20-1	TRBJ2-3	NA	11	NA	TGCAGTGCATCTGACAGAGATACGCAGTATTTT	CSASDRDTQYF
TRBV6-5	TRBJ2-2	NA	12	many	TGTGCCAGCAGTTTGGTCACCGGGGAGCTGTTTTTT	CASSLVTGELFF
TRBV12-3/TRBV12-4	TRBJ2-1	NA	16	NA	TGTGCCAGCAGCCCGACTCGGGTCGCGTCCTACAATGAGCAGTTCTTC	CASSPTRVASYNEQFF
TRBV5-5	TRBJ1-5	NA	15	few	TGTGCCAGCAGCTTGGTGGGGAATAGCAATCAGCCCCAGCATTTT	CASSLVGNSNQPQHF
TRBV2	TRBJ2-5	TRBD1	14	NA	TGTGCCAGCAGTCCGGACAGGGGAGTAGAGACCCAGTACTTC	CASSPDRGVETQYF
TRBV6-6	TRBJ1-3	NA	15	NA	TGTGCCAGCAGTTATATTCCCAGGGATGGAAACACCATATATTTT	CASSYIPRDGNTIYF
TRBV6-6	TRBJ2-6	NA	14	many	TGTGCCAGCAGTGCTAATGTTGGGGCCAACGTCCTGACTTTC	CASSANVGANVLTF